This record concerns one T cell receptor (beta chain) sequence. This clonotype came up many times. Its antigen is unknown. No much larger clone is present one base from it, and per-base qualities are unavailable. Libraries were built with 5' RACE. Sequenced using a NextSeq 500. To allow correction of PCR and sequencing errors, the TCR library protocol tagged every TCR cDNA molecule with a unique molecular identifier. The authors' analysis ran thus. Decombinator tools were used for TCR identification, UMI-based error correction and CDR3 extraction. Expanded TCRs were defined as those above a frequency of 2 per 1,000, corresponding to the top 1% of the tumor frequency distribution. Expanded tumor TCRs statistically deemed absent (corrected P<0.05) from at least one tumor region were classed as regional, and all other expanded tumor TCRs were classed as ubiquitous. Each repertoire was subsampled 100 times to 5,000 TCRs, after which Renyi diversity was computed with the R vegan package. To build CDR3 similarity networks, amino acid triplet string-kernel similarity was used, and CDR3s were connected when their pairwise similarity was above 0.82. Clones were called with MiXCR by TCRdb after fastp trimmed the public reads at Q25, and only in-frame beta chains were retained. Rows are unified per CDR3 protein, each entry keeping the most common DNA and genes. TCRdb assigned the V and J calls; the authors' analysis was not used. The sample table records some 2,500 distinct CDR3 sequences; 8% of these occur just once. Under 30% of the sample is held by the ten biggest clonotypes.

Sequences DFQATT (CDR1) and SNEGSKA (CDR2) are obtained from the germline V gene (reference sequence). Spanning cysteine to phenylalanine, the CDR3 consists of 14 amino acids. Of all the DNA, just the CDR3 is kept, 42 bases in frame from base 1. Between the V and J ends, shortened by 3 bases and 5 bases respectively, the junction contains 14 bases. The record originates from a study of spatial heterogeneity in lung cancer (dated by TCRdb to the late 2010s). As for the study more broadly: More beta-chain than alpha-chain transcripts were consistently detected, likely reflecting higher beta-chain transcript abundance. Both alpha and beta chains were TCR-sequenced in roughly 200 tumor regions, roughly 70 matched nontumor lung samples and some 50 PBMC samples obtained at surgery. In the raw uncorrected reads, each unique combination of TCR and UMI appeared more than ten times on average. In tumor regions, TCR transcript counts showed a strong correlation with a T cell transcriptional module score from matched bulk RNA-seq. In non-small cell lung cancer, the study made a quantitative comparison of TCR alpha and beta repertoires among multiple tumor regions, matched nontumor lung and blood. The study linked features of the TCR repertoire to counts of nonsynonymous mutations, which were determined by whole-exome sequencing of tumor tissue.

The sample's time point label, decoded: sample taken at primary tumor resection. Donors were some 70 patients with early-stage, untreated non-small cell lung cancer from the lung TRACERx cohort. Without any cell sorting, TCR sequencing was performed on whole RNA extracted either from tumor and nontumor lung tissue or from cryopreserved PBMC samples. Patients were selected for TCR sequencing only if sufficient RNA was available from at least two tumor regions. Before being selected, tumor and adjacent nontumor lung specimens were reviewed by a lung pathologist. On the study overall, not on this receptor specifically: The tumor nonsynonymous mutation count correlated with the number of expanded alpha and beta TCRs within the tumor. Confirming at a functional level the hypothesis that regional TCRs recognize regional mutations was considered to require additional single-cell paired TCR alpha and beta sequencing. The count of ubiquitous expanded TCRs correlated with the count of ubiquitous nonsynonymous mutations, and the count of regional expanded TCRs correlated with the count of regional nonsynonymous mutations. TCR-seq was estimated to cover only around 6.4% of tumor T cells for alpha chains and approximately 12% for beta chains.

This receptor chain uses TRBV20-1 and TRBJ1-5, with TRBD1 as a weak D call on 5 bases. This TCR came from a male donor with early-stage non-small cell lung cancer. The material sequenced was lung tumor tissue, taken at surgery. The DNA sequence is as follows: TGCAGTGCTAGTGAAGGGGTTTCGGATCAGCCCCAGCATTTT. It translates to CSASEGVSDQPQHF.